One and the same sample provided the 6 T cell receptor beta chains below, sequenced in a study of identical twins. Using its own MiXCR run on the 5' RACE reads, TCRdb lists one record per CDR3 protein. The sample carries about 920,000 distinct CDR3 sequences, over 9% recorded once. Separately, the same data were catalogued under a study of yellow fever vaccine responses in identical twins.

What was sequenced was PBMCs. The receptors stem from a woman between 18 and 29 years old in good health.

The J gene is TRBJ2-3, the V gene TRBV7-9; 8 bases are shared with TRBD2. The CDR3 is 16 amino acids. V lost 2 bases and J lost 2; bases outside the gene matches: 6. Per germline, CDR1 SEHNR and CDR2 FQNEAQ (reference sequence). CDR3 amino acids: CASSLWVAGTTDTQYF. The CDR3 DNA sequence: TGTGCCAGCAGCTTATGGGTAGCGGGAACCACAGATACGCAGTATTTT.

This clonotype was recorded a few times. This chain links TRBV3-1 with TRBJ2-5; no definite D call. The V gene lost 6 bases and the J gene lost 9 bases, with 11 bases spanning the gap. The CDR3 is made up of 11 amino acids. Germline values: CDR1 LGHDT, CDR2 YNNKEL (reference sequence). This CDR3 reads CASRKKGPQYF. DNA of the CDR3: TGTGCCAGCAGAAAAAAGGGTCCCCAGTACTTC.

This clonotype was recorded a few times. The chain is built from TRBV3-1 and TRBJ2-5; D remains unclear. With 8 bases removed from V and 5 bases from J, the gap between germline ends came to 21 bases. From germline, CDR1 is LGHDT and CDR2 YNNKEL (reference sequence). The CDR3 runs 15 residues. The CDR3 spells CASSVTLGRLETQYF. CDR3 in DNA: TGTGCCAGCTCTGTTACGCTGGGTCGTTTGGAGACCCAGTACTTC.

The chain links TRBV20-1 to TRBJ1-5; a possible D gene is TRBD1 (5 bases). Germline lookup yields CDR1 DFQATT and CDR2 SNEGSKA (reference sequence). The CDR3 is 12 residues long. The CDR3 loop reads CGGAGSNQPQHF. The CDR3 nucleotides are TGCGGCGGGGCAGGGAGCAATCAGCCCCAGCATTTT.

The chain is built from TRBV7-3 and TRBJ2-2; D not certain. Germline CDR1 SGHTA, CDR2 FQGTGA. The V and J ends lost 0 bases and 7 bases respectively, with 6 bases between them. This CDR3 is built from 13 residues. The CDR3 DNA sequence: TGTGCCAGCAGCTTAACGGCTCTCGGGGAGCTGTTTTTT. Its protein product is CASSLTALGELFF.

The chain recombines TRBV19 with TRBJ2-3; the match to TRBD1 covers 9 bases. Germline assignment: CDR1 LNHDA and CDR2 SQIVND (reference sequence). There are 16 residues in the CDR3. The V gene end was trimmed by 1 base and the J gene end by 1 base; junction bases not matched to a gene: 3. DNA for the CDR3: TGTGCCAGTAGTATAGGGACAGGGGTTCGCACAGATACGCAGTATTTT. This codes for CASSIGTGVRTDTQYF.